This is a list of T cell receptor beta chains from one sample in a study of blood T cell repertoires in COVID-19. Generated by immunoSEQ multiplex PCR, the TCRdb table keeps only in-frame clones and is missing some. The data show 30,000 to 40,000 clones, about 85% seen once. Sequences were obtained from peripheral blood. Source of these receptors: a woman between 55 and 75 years old with active COVID-19. Each CDR3 is given with its conserved first and last residue. Fields, in order: CDR3 DNA, CDR3 protein, J gene, D gene, V gene, clone size. D genes are given only for firm matches. Size is stated for part of the rows, as once, few or many counts, or as a class when the clone is expanded.

TGTGCCAGCAGGGCTAGGAACTACGAGCAGTACTTC | CASRARNYEQYF | TRBJ2-7 | NA | TRBV27 | NA
TGTGCCACCAGCAGAGATCGGGGGGATCGTGGCTACACCTTC | CATSRDRGDRGYTF | TRBJ1-2 | NA | TRBV15 | NA
TGTGCCATCAGTGGACTAGCGGGAGATGAGCAGTTCTTC | CAISGLAGDEQFF | TRBJ2-1 | TRBD2 | TRBV10-3 | NA
TGCAGCGTTGACACCATACAGGGGCGCCAAGAGACCCAGTACTTC | CSVDTIQGRQETQYF | TRBJ2-5 | TRBD1 | TRBV29-1 | NA
TGTGCCAGCAGCTTCTCCAGTTTGATGAACACTGAAGCTTTCTTT | CASSFSSLMNTEAFF | TRBJ1-1 | NA | TRBV5-5 | NA
TGTGCCAGCAGCGACAATTTCAGGACAGGGATTGGATACACTGAAGCTTTCTTT | CASSDNFRTGIGYTEAFF | TRBJ1-1 | TRBD1 | TRBV7-6 | NA
TGCGCCAGCAGCCGGACGCTAGCGGGAGTGGAGACCCAGTACTTC | CASSRTLAGVETQYF | TRBJ2-5 | TRBD2 | TRBV4-1 | once
TGTGCCACGTTATACAGGGGGCGCGGGGGTGGCTACACCTTC | CATLYRGRGGGYTF | TRBJ1-2 | TRBD1 | TRBV6-5 | NA
TGCGCCAGCAGCTCCGGATGGACAGCCCAAGAGACCCAGTACTTC | CASSSGWTAQETQYF | TRBJ2-5 | NA | TRBV5-1 | once
TGTGCCAGCAGCCGCGGACTAGCTCGCACCTACGAGCAGTACTTC | CASSRGLARTYEQYF | TRBJ2-7 | TRBD2 | TRBV5-4 | NA
TGTGCCAGCAGCGAGGGGGGACTAGCGGTTTACAATGAGCAGTTCTTC | CASSEGGLAVYNEQFF | TRBJ2-1 | TRBD2 | TRBV9 | NA
TGTGCCAGTAGTATCGAGGGAGGCCAAGAGACCCAGTACTTC | CASSIEGGQETQYF | TRBJ2-5 | NA | TRBV19 | once
TGTGCCAGCTCACCTAAGCGTACCAATGAGCAGTTCTTC | CASSPKRTNEQFF | TRBJ2-1 | NA | TRBV18 | once
TGTGCCAGCAGTTTAATAGCGGGAGGGCTGGATGAGCAGTTCTTC | CASSLIAGGLDEQFF | TRBJ2-1 | TRBD2 | TRBV28 | NA
TGTGCCAGTAGTAGGGCAGGACAAGAGACCCAGTACTTC | CASSRAGQETQYF | TRBJ2-5 | NA | TRBV19 | NA
TGTGCCAGCAGTGGAGAGGGGGCGGGGACTGAAGCTTTCTTT | CASSGEGAGTEAFF | TRBJ1-1 | TRBD1 | TRBV2 | NA
TGTGCCAGCAGTGTAGGACTAGCGGGTTACAATGAGCAGTTCTTC | CASSVGLAGYNEQFF | TRBJ2-1 | TRBD2 | TRBV28 | NA
TGTGCCAGCAGGGTTACAGGGAACACTGAAGCTTTCTTT | CASRVTGNTEAFF | TRBJ1-1 | NA | TRBV2 | NA
TGTGCCAGTAGTATAGCCACAACCACCTACGAGCAGTACTTC | CASSIATTTYEQYF | TRBJ2-7 | NA | TRBV19 | NA
TGTGCCAGCAAGAAACCTCTTGGGGGCAGGGAGAGGGAAGAGACCCAGTACTTC | CASKKPLGGREREETQYF | TRBJ2-5 | NA | TRBV28 | NA
TGTGCCAGCAGCTTACTAGCGAACACAGATACGCAGTATTTT | CASSLLANTDTQYF | TRBJ2-3 | NA | TRBV7-2 | NA
TGTGCCAGCAGCTGGACTAGCGGGAGGGTCAGCGAGCAGTACTTC | CASSWTSGRVSEQYF | TRBJ2-7 | TRBD2 | TRBV7-2 | NA
TGTGCCAGCAGTTGGGGACAAAACTATGGCTACACCTTC | CASSWGQNYGYTF | TRBJ1-2 | NA | TRBV28 | once
TGTGCCACCAGTGACCGAGGACAGGGGGGCACAGATACGCAGTATTTT | CATSDRGQGGTDTQYF | TRBJ2-3 | TRBD1 | TRBV24-1 | NA
TGTGCCAGTAGTATTGCTAGCCGACTATGGGATACGCAGTATTTT | CASSIASRLWDTQYF | TRBJ2-3 | NA | TRBV19 | NA
TGCAGTGCTAGCCCCGGGGAGGCGCAGTATTTT | CSASPGEAQYF | TRBJ2-3 | NA | TRBV20-1 | NA
TGTGCCAGTTCCCAACTAGCGGGAGTGGGCTACGAGCAGTACTTC | CASSQLAGVGYEQYF | TRBJ2-7 | TRBD2 | TRBV19 | once
TGTGCCAGCAGTGACCTACGAACTTCCTACGAGCAGTACTTC | CASSDLRTSYEQYF | TRBJ2-7 | NA | TRBV2 | NA
TGTGCCAGCAGTGGGGCGAAATACGCGGGGGTGCAGTTCTTC | CASSGAKYAGVQFF | TRBJ2-1 | TRBD2 | TRBV2 | NA
TGTGCCAGCTCGGGCTGGACAGGGGGGGGTAACATTCAGTACTTC | CASSGWTGGGNIQYF | TRBJ2-4 | TRBD1 | TRBV6-5 | NA
TGTGCCACCAGCAGAGATGTGGAGGGCTACGAGCAGTACTTC | CATSRDVEGYEQYF | TRBJ2-7 | NA | TRBV15 | NA
TGTGCCAGCAGCTTGGCAGGCGGGGAGACCCAGTACTTC | CASSLAGGETQYF | TRBJ2-5 | NA | TRBV5-4 | NA
TGTGCCTGGAGTCGGGGGGGGGCCGCAGATACGCAGTATTTT | CAWSRGGAADTQYF | TRBJ2-3 | TRBD2 | TRBV30 | NA
TGTGCCAGCAGTTTCCCTGAGGGGGGGAACAATGAGCAGTTCTTC | CASSFPEGGNNEQFF | TRBJ2-1 | NA | TRBV6-5 | NA
TGTGCCAGTAGTATGACAGGGGGAGCCGGGGAGCTGTTTTTT | CASSMTGGAGELFF | TRBJ2-2 | TRBD1 | TRBV19 | NA
TGTGCCAGCAGCGCACGGACTAGCGGGTCCGGGGAGCTGTTTTTT | CASSARTSGSGELFF | TRBJ2-2 | TRBD2 | TRBV9 | NA
TGTGCCACCAGTGATTTGCTAGGCCATTACACCGGGGAGCTGTTTTTT | CATSDLLGHYTGELFF | TRBJ2-2 | NA | TRBV24-1 | NA
TGTGCCAGCAGCTTATTCAGGATCGGCGGGGAGCTGTTTTTT | CASSLFRIGGELFF | TRBJ2-2 | NA | TRBV7-2 | once
TGTGCCAGCAGTGACAGCGGACCGCTAAGCTCCTACGAGCAGTACTTC | CASSDSGPLSSYEQYF | TRBJ2-7 | NA | TRBV2 | NA
TGTGCCAGCAGTTTAAGACTCGGGGGAGCTTTCTTT | CASSLRLGGAFF | TRBJ1-1 | NA | TRBV28 | NA
TGTGCCAGCAGTGTTAATGGCGGGGGCCACAATGAGCAGTTCTTC | CASSVNGGGHNEQFF | TRBJ2-1 | NA | TRBV2 | NA
TGCGCCAGCAGCCCCGGACAGGGGGCATTGAACACTGAAGCTTTCTTT | CASSPGQGALNTEAFF | TRBJ1-1 | TRBD1 | TRBV4-1 | NA
TGTGCCAGCAGTGACACAGGGTCATTTTACGAGCAGTACTTC | CASSDTGSFYEQYF | TRBJ2-7 | NA | TRBV7-8 | NA
TGTGCCAGCAGCTTGCAGGGTCCCTACGAGCAGTACTTC | CASSLQGPYEQYF | TRBJ2-7 | NA | TRBV5-4 | NA
TGTGCCAGCAGTCCCCAGGGGGCGAACACCGGGGAGCTGTTTTTT | CASSPQGANTGELFF | TRBJ2-2 | TRBD1 | TRBV6-4 | NA
TGTGCCAGCAGCCCAACAGGGGACACCGGGGAGCTGTTTTTT | CASSPTGDTGELFF | TRBJ2-2 | TRBD1 | TRBV7-3 | NA
TGTGCCAGCAGCACCCCGGGACTAGCGGCAGATACGCAGTATTTT | CASSTPGLAADTQYF | TRBJ2-3 | TRBD2 | TRBV5-4 | NA
TGCAGTGCTAGTTTTTTGCGGCCGAGCTCCTACGAGCAGTACTTC | CSASFLRPSSYEQYF | TRBJ2-7 | NA | TRBV20-1 | few
TGTGCCAGCAGCCAAACACGAGGGAACGGGGAGCTGTTTTTT | CASSQTRGNGELFF | TRBJ2-2 | NA | TRBV5-4 | NA
TGTGCCAGTAGATACTCTGGGGCCAACGTCCTGACTTTC | CASRYSGANVLTF | TRBJ2-6 | NA | TRBV27 | NA
TGTGCCAGTAGTCCTACGGGACAGCCATACGAGCAGTACTTC | CASSPTGQPYEQYF | TRBJ2-7 | TRBD1 | TRBV19 | NA
TGTGCCAGCAGCTTTTATAGACGGAGAGGACTTATAGAAGCTTTCTTT | CASSFYRRRGLIEAFF | TRBJ1-1 | NA | TRBV5-8 | NA
TGCGCCAGCAGCTCCTTCCCTCTAGTGGATACGCAGTATTTT | CASSSFPLVDTQYF | TRBJ2-3 | NA | TRBV5-1 | NA
TGCGCCAGCAGTCGCGGGACAGGGGGCGATGAGCAGTTCTTC | CASSRGTGGDEQFF | TRBJ2-1 | TRBD1 | TRBV5-1 | NA
TGTGCCAGCAGCCCGACCGGGACAGGGAGTAGATCCTACGAGCAGTACTTC | CASSPTGTGSRSYEQYF | TRBJ2-7 | NA | TRBV12-1 | NA